These 25 T cell receptor beta chains came from one sample sequenced in a study of OX40 agonist ivuxolimab in advanced cancers. The library was obtained by the immunoSEQ multiplex PCR assay. This immuneACCESS table, as held by TCRdb, lists in-frame sequences with V and J called but not all clones. Of the missing ones, under half trace to an unresolved V gene in checked studies; the others have no known cause. In all, the sample holds tens of thousands of clones, and about 90% of those were seen once. The ten largest clones capture around 7% of the sample. Sequences were derived from CD4+ or CD8+ T cells sorted from blood, sampled in a trial of the OX40 agonist ivuxolimab. These receptor sequences come from an adult with an advanced solid tumor such as melanoma, head and neck, liver or kidney cancer.

This chain joins TRBV15 and TRBJ1-4; no firm D call. V lost 4 bases to trimming and J lost 14 bases, with 17 bases between them. The CDR3 runs to 13 residues. Germline V gene data show CDR1 as LNHNV and CDR2 as YYDKDF (reference sequence). This CDR3 reads CATSTPSRVRLFF. CDR3 coding DNA: TGTGCCACCAGCACCCCCTCTCGAGTGAGGCTGTTTTTT.

The V call is TRBV6-5, the J call TRBJ2-5; a possible D gene is TRBD1 (6 bases). The J call could be wrong; TRBJ2-7 is a better fit for the DNA end. CDR1 MNHEY and CDR2 SVGAGI come from the germline V gene. The CDR3 extends over 15 amino acids. CDR3 amino acids: CASIKLQGFAYEQYF. In DNA, the CDR3 is TGTGCCAGCATCAAATTACAGGGCTTCGCCTACGAGCAGTACTTC.

With regard to this clone: Its ends do not fully match the called genes, so a read error is possible. The V call is TRBV6-5, the J call TRBJ2-7, with D tentatively TRBD2 (6 bases). The CDR3 consists of 15 residues. CDR1 is MNHEY, CDR2 SVGAGI, per germline. Written as DNA, the CDR3 is TGTGCCGGCAGTTACTCGTCCGGGAGCAGGAACGAGCAGTACTTC. It codes for CAGSYSSGSRNEQYF.

The V gene is TRBV7-3, the J gene TRBJ2-3; 7 bases align to TRBD2. The CDR3 length is 14 residues. Germline lookup yields CDR1 SGHTA and CDR2 FQGTGA. Trimming removed 2 bases from V and 6 bases from J; junction bases left unmatched: 5. In nucleotides, the CDR3 is TGTGCCAGCAGCTTAGATCCAGCGGGGGATACGCAGTATTTT. This sequence encodes CASSLDPAGDTQYF. The full variable domain, completed using reference TRBV7-3 and TRBJ2-3, is GAGVSQTPSNKVTEKGKYVELRCDPISGHTALYWYRQSLGQGPEFLIYFQGTGAADDSGLPNDRFFAVRPEGSVSTLKIQRTERGDSAVYLCASSLDPAGDTQYFGPGTRLTVL.

V usage is TRBV18 and J usage is TRBJ2-5, with D perhaps matching TRBD1 or TRBD2 (8 bases each). Per the germline V gene, CDR1 is KGHSH and CDR2 is LQKENI. Trimming removed 6 bases from V and 4 bases from J, with 12 bases in between. The CDR3 extends over 13 amino acids. CDR3 loop: CASSSGTGETQYF. DNA of the CDR3: TGTGCCAGCTCTAGCGGGACAGGAGAGACCCAGTACTTC.

This clone was recorded only once. V usage is TRBV7-6 and J usage is TRBJ2-3; D call uncertain. Germline CDR1 reads SGHVS; CDR2 reads FNYEAQ. Trimming left V 5 bases short and J 3 bases short, with 12 bases between. This CDR3 region has 14 residues. As DNA, the CDR3 is TGTGCCAGCAGCCCCTTCATCTTAACAGATACGCAGTATTTT. This codes for CASSPFILTDTQYF.

V is TRBV6-6 and J is TRBJ2-7; TRBD1 matches at 7 bases. Looked up from germline, CDR1 is MNHNY and CDR2 is SVGAGI (reference sequence). Trimming at V came to 6 bases and at J to 3 bases, leaving 8 bases not matched to a gene. This CDR3 region has 14 residues. CDR3 coding DNA: TGTGCCAGCAGGACCGGGACAGTATTCTACGAGCAGTACTTC. It is translated as CASRTGTVFYEQYF.

The chain has TRBV7-8 and TRBJ2-3; D unclear. CDR1 SGHVS and CDR2 FQNEAQ come from the germline V gene. The CDR3 runs 14 residues. V was pared by 6 bases and J by 3 bases, with 13 bases between. CDR3 DNA: TGTGCCAGCAGTCCCTTCGGACCTACAGATACGCAGTATTTT. Protein product: CASSPFGPTDTQYF.

The chain couples TRBV6-5 to TRBJ2-5, with TRBD2 matching 9 bases. J lost 5 bases, V lost 6 bases, and 10 bases had no gene match. CDR1 and CDR2 (germline): MNHEY, SVGAGI. The CDR3 is 15 amino acids. This CDR3 is CASRRTGTSRETQYF. As DNA, the CDR3 is TGTGCCAGCAGGCGAACCGGGACTAGCAGGGAGACCCAGTACTTC.

V gene TRBV9 combines with J gene TRBJ1-1; tentatively, D is TRBD1 (6 bases). With 4 bases removed from V and 5 bases from J, the gap between germline ends came to 15 bases. The CDR3 has 14 residues. CDR1 and CDR2 (germline): SGDLS, YYNGEE. CDR3 sequence: CASSLTDRRTEAFF. The CDR3 region has the DNA TGTGCCAGCAGCTTAACCGACAGGAGGACTGAAGCTTTCTTT.

The chain uses TRBV2 and TRBJ1-1; D remains unclear. Trimming took 8 bases from V and 1 from J, leaving 5 bases between them. The CDR3 has 11 residues. Germline loops: CDR1 SNHLY, CDR2 FYNNEI. The CDR3 sequence is CASCGNTEAFF. In DNA, the CDR3 is TGTGCCAGCTGTGGGAACACTGAAGCTTTCTTT.

V and J are TRBV4-1 and TRBJ1-1; D remains unclear. V was shortened by 5 bases and J by 0 bases, with 7 bases between the two germline ends. Germline lookup yields CDR1 MGHRA and CDR2 YSYEKL. The CDR3 has 13 amino acids. The CDR3 DNA follows: TGCGCCAGCAGCTACCGGGTGAACACTGAAGCTTTCTTT. Protein sequence: CASSYRVNTEAFF.

In DNA form, the CDR3 reads TGTGCCAGTAGTAGAAAACAGGGGGCTATCGATCAGCCCCAGCATTTT. Translating gives CASSRKQGAIDQPQHF. The gene calls are TRBV19 and TRBJ1-5, with 9 bases fitting TRBD1. The CDR3 has 16 residues. The V gene's germline CDR1 is LNHDA and CDR2 SQIVND (reference sequence). Germline trimming cut 4 bases from V and 5 bases from J; bases unmatched to any gene: 9.

This clone was detected once. The V and J genes are TRBV7-9 and TRBJ2-7; the D gene is possibly TRBD2 (6 bases). Deletions cut 5 bases from V and 2 bases from J, with 19 bases between. Germline CDR1 and CDR2: SEHNR and FQNEAQ (reference sequence). The CDR3 extends over 16 amino acids. CDR3 in DNA: TGTGCCAGCAGCAAAACGGGGCTAGCGAGGACCTACGAGCAGTACTTC. Translated, it gives CASSKTGLARTYEQYF.

The rearrangement links TRBV6-6 to TRBJ2-7; tentative D call: TRBD2 (5 bases). Germline V lookup: CDR1 MNHNY, CDR2 SVGAGI (reference sequence). There are 11 residues in the CDR3. Trimming removed 8 bases from V and 5 bases from J, with 10 bases in between. CDR3 region: CASGSGDEQYF. The CDR3, as DNA: TGTGCCAGCGGGTCCGGGGACGAGCAGTACTTC.

This CDR3 is CASSWAGTGNYEQYF. In nucleotides, the CDR3 is TGTGCCAGCAGCTGGGCTGGGACAGGGAACTACGAGCAGTACTTC. The genes are TRBV7-3 and TRBJ2-7; 9 bases line up with TRBD1. The CDR3 has 15 amino acids. Trimming took 4 bases from V and 3 from J; bases not matched to a gene: 7. The germline CDR1 and CDR2 sequences are SGHTA and FQGTGA. Combining the CDR3 with reference TRBV7-3 and TRBJ2-7 gives the whole variable domain GAGVSQTPSNKVTEKGKYVELRCDPISGHTALYWYRQSLGQGPEFLIYFQGTGAADDSGLPNDRFFAVRPEGSVSTLKIQRTERGDSAVYLCASSWAGTGNYEQYFGPGTRLTVT.

The chain combines TRBV18 with TRBJ2-6; no firm D call. The CDR3 loop spans 17 amino acids. CDR1 KGHSH and CDR2 LQKENI come from the germline V gene. The V gene lost 5 bases and the J gene lost 0 bases, with 14 bases spanning the gap. The CDR3 DNA is TGTGCCAGCTCAATCAGCACCAGTTACTCTGGGGCCAACGTCCTGACTTTC. It specifies CASSISTSYSGANVLTF.

The gene calls are TRBV7-8 and TRBJ1-5; 7 positions match TRBD1. There are 20 residues in the CDR3. The germline V gene has CDR1 SGHVS and CDR2 FQNEAQ. The junction had 17 bases not matched to a gene; V was cut back by 3 bases and J by 0 bases. The CDR3 DNA reads as TGTGCCAGCAGCTTTAAGTCCGAGGGACAGCTCGGTCGTAGCAATCAGCCCCAGCATTTT. This translates into CASSFKSEGQLGRSNQPQHF.

This clone appeared a single time. The V and J genes are TRBV18 and TRBJ1-5; 7 nucleotides line up with TRBD1. Germline CDR1 reads KGHSH; CDR2 reads LQKENI. Trimming at V came to 3 bases and at J to 0 bases, leaving 5 bases not matched to a gene. This CDR3 has 16 residues. The CDR3: CASSPGTVYSNQPQHF. For the CDR3, the DNA is TGTGCCAGCTCACCCGGGACAGTCTATAGCAATCAGCCCCAGCATTTT.

This clone has just one count. The V gene is TRBV5-6, the J gene TRBJ2-5, with 7 positions matching TRBD1. In germline, CDR1 is SGHDT, CDR2 YYEEEE. The CDR3 sequence is 14 residues long. V trimming: 2 bases; J trimming: 6 bases; junction bases outside the gene matches: 7. The CDR3 reads CASSLTGAVKTQYF. The DNA for the CDR3 is TGTGCCAGCAGCTTAACAGGGGCGGTGAAGACCCAGTACTTC.

The chain uses TRBV9 and TRBJ2-7; D might be TRBD2 (6 bases). The CDR3 spans 12 residues. Germline V gene data show CDR1 as SGDLS and CDR2 as YYNGEE. The germline V and J ends were trimmed by 4 bases and 5 bases, with 10 bases remaining between them. The DNA for the CDR3 is TGTGCCAGCAGCTTCGGGGGTGACGAGCAGTACTTC. Its translation: CASSFGGDEQYF.

This sequence joins TRBV29-1 and TRBJ2-2; weak D call: TRBD2 (6 bases). Trimming removed 4 bases at V and 3 bases at J, with 9 bases between. Germline-derived CDR1 and CDR2 are SQVTM and ANQGSEA. The CDR3 is 13 residues long. The CDR3, as DNA: TGCAGCGTTGGTGGAGGGGACACCGGGGAGCTGTTTTTT. This gives the protein CSVGGGDTGELFF.

The rearrangement uses TRBV18 and TRBJ2-7, with TRBD1 as a possible D gene (5 bases). The CDR3 loop spans 15 amino acids. The V end was cut by 1 base, the J end by 3 bases, with 13 bases between. Germline V lookup: CDR1 KGHSH, CDR2 LQKENI. The CDR3 loop is CASSPRSGSYYEQYF. The CDR3 coding sequence is TGTGCCAGCTCACCACGGTCAGGGTCGTACTACGAGCAGTACTTC.

The CDR3 DNA reads as TGTGCCAGCAGCCCAGGACTAGCGAGGACCTACGAGCAGTACTTC. As protein: CASSPGLARTYEQYF. This chain uses TRBV27 with TRBJ2-7; TRBD2 agrees at 9 bases. CDR1 is MNHEY, CDR2 SMNVEV, per germline (reference sequence). V dropped 6 bases and J dropped 2; count of bases not matched to a gene: 8. CDR3 length: 15 residues.

For this clone: A read error may account for a junction end that differs from germline. The chain couples TRBV7-7 to TRBJ2-5; D might be TRBD1 (6 bases). CDR3 length: 15 residues. Germline loops: CDR1 SSHAT, CDR2 FNYEAQ (reference sequence). Here the CDR3 reads CASSFRTTGQETQYF. DNA for the CDR3: TGTGCTAGCAGCTTCCGTACAACAGGGCAAGAGACCCAGTACTTC.